This T cell receptor beta chain was sequenced in a study of shared clonotypes between healthy human individuals. Notes on the study in general: Sampling was confined to blood; repertoires within tissues likely differ. The genetic and exposure-history diversity represented was limited by few donors.

TCRdb's table, derived via immunoSEQ multiplex PCR, lists solely in-frame clones and lacks some. The sample records fewer than 650,000 clones, roughly four fifths being singletons. Details on this clone: Its antigen remains unknown.

Healthy and HIV-negative, the adult donors had no recent acute infections or vaccinations. Looked up from germline, CDR1 is GTSNPN and CDR2 is SVGIG (reference sequence). V shed 2 bases, J shed 7 bases, and the junction held 14 bases outside the gene matches. This CDR3 has 16 residues. The rearrangement uses TRBV30 and TRBJ2-5; 9 bases map to TRBD1. Sequences were obtained from PBMCs. This receptor was taken from a middle-aged woman in good health. Some clones in this sample may be carry-over from other donors' samples. CDR3: CAWSRLTGGHRVTQYF. CDR3 DNA: TGTGCCTGGAGTCGCTTGACAGGGGGACATCGGGTGACCCAGTACTTC.